This T cell receptor beta chain was recorded in a study of cytomegalovirus exposure and HLA in healthy donors. This clone was counted only a few times. Researchers ran the PCR with 60 Vbeta and 13 Jbeta primers. Method: immunoSEQ multiplex PCR; TCRdb's copy keeps in-frame clones and lacks some. Of more than 95,000 clones in the sample, around four fifths are singletons; the top ten hold approximately 1.7%. CDR3 length: 16 amino acids. Per germline, CDR1 LNHDA and CDR2 SQIVND (reference sequence). The V and J ends lost 6 bases and 3 bases, in that order; junction bases with no gene match: 11. The sequence was collected from a woman in her thirties or forties in good health and CMV-seronegative. This rearrangement joins TRBV19 to TRBJ1-2, with 9 positions matching TRBD1. Material: PBMCs. The CDR3 loop reads CASSPWGGQGYYGYTF. DNA for the CDR3: TGTGCCAGTAGCCCGTGGGGGGGACAGGGATACTATGGCTACACCTTC. The full variable domain, its missing parts supplied by reference TRBV19 and TRBJ1-2, is DGGITQSPKYLFRKEGQNVTLSCEQNLNHDAMYWYRQDPGQGLRLIYYSQIVNDFQKGDIAEGYSVSREKKESFPLTVTSAQKNPTAFYLCASSPWGGQGYYGYTFGSGTRLTVV.